This T cell receptor beta chain is from a study of T cells in localized non-small cell lung cancer (dated by TCRdb to between 2020 and 2021). With respect to the entire study: Comparing tumors with uninvolved tumor-adjacent lungs, the study looked at the T cell repertoires of 220 or so patients with early-stage NSCLC. A mean age of around 66 years was recorded for the NSCLC patients, of whom roughly 130 were male and about a hundred were female. The cohort consisted of around 250 treatment-naive NSCLC patients whose localized lung tumors had been resected.

The cysteine opens and the phenylalanine closes a CDR3 of 15 amino acids. Only the CDR3 DNA stays, 45 bases, in frame from base 1. The germline V gene (reference sequence) sets CDR1 to MNHNY and CDR2 to SVGAGI. Trimming leaves V shorter by 6 bases and J shorter by 6 bases, with the junction holding 9 bases beyond the gene matches. Results and caveats for the whole study, not just this receptor: A median of 57 of the top 100 tumor clones turned up in the paired uninvolved adjacent lung, and some 27 of those clones also ranked among the top 100 of that same adjacent lung. Uninvolved tumor-adjacent lung showed the highest T cell clonality, higher than tumor, which suggests more focused antigenic responses in the uninvolved tumor-adjacent lung. Because multi-region tumor sequencing was not done, intratumor heterogeneity could not be ruled out. Since the design was exploratory, TCR variables were selected using unadjusted p-values with no false-discovery rate correction. Higher blood T cell density associated with longer overall survival, while higher adjacent-lung clonality associated with shorter survival.

TCR beta CDR3 regions were sequenced from DNA using the immunoSEQ Assay. Under the source paper's analysis protocol: T cell density was computed as TCR beta template counts normalized to usable DNA estimated by amplifying housekeeping genes. Richness was estimated with the preseqR package, extrapolating to 400,000 templates for PBMC samples and 120,000 templates for tissue samples. Clonality was defined as one minus Pielou's evenness. Tissue-enriched TCRs were identified through differential abundance testing performed on productive amino-acid clonotypes, with a minimum total count of 5 and an alpha of 0.1. The Jaccard Index and the Morisita Overlap Index were used to measure how much the repertoires overlapped between compartments. GLIPH clustered TCR beta CDR3s with public tetramer-defined viral CDR3s; viral motifs required at least three viral sequences plus V-gene enrichment. In TCRdb, the immuneACCESS table is reduced to in-frame sequences with V and J assigned. These tables do not hold every clone; where another copy was compared, an unresolved V gene accounts for under half, and the others remain unexplained. V, J and clone size derive from that table, while D and trimming were established from the DNA sequence. The sample has under 40,000 clones on record, 88% of them singletons. Together, the top ten hold 4% to 4.5% of the sample.

Turning to this clone: The clone's antigen remains unknown. No per-base quality is available; no much larger clone lies one base away.

At diagnosis, tumor, uninvolved tumor-adjacent lung and peripheral blood were collected and then preserved as a mix of FFPE and fresh-frozen material. For TCR repertoire profiling, blood samples were analyzed in the form of peripheral blood mononuclear cells. The sequenced sample was peripheral blood, obtained before any cancer treatment. Here the chain combines TRBV6-6 and TRBJ2-1; 9 nucleotides in the junction match TRBD1. This receptor was taken from a woman between 40 and 69 years old with stage I lung adenocarcinoma. The DNA sequence is given as TGTGCCAGCAGGGGGACAGGGATAAGGATCAATGAGCAGTTCTTC. Its protein is CASRGTGIRINEQFF.